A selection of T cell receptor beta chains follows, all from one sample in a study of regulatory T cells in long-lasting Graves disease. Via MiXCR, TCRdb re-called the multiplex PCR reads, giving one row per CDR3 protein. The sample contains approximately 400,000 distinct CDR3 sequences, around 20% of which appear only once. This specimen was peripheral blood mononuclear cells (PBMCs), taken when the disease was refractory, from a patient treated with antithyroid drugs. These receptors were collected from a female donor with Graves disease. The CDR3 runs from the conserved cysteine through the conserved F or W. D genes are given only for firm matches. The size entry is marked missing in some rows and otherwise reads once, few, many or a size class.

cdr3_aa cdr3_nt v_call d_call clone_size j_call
CASSPAGTSYEQYF TGCGCCAGCAGCCCAGCCGGGACAAGCTACGAGCAGTACTTC TRBV5-1 - - TRBJ2-7
CASSHRQGSFIDQPQHF TGTGCCAGCAGCCACCGACAGGGGTCTTTCATAGATCAGCCCCAGCATTTT TRBV14 TRBD1 - TRBJ1-5
CSASTGQGGETQYF TGCAGTGCTAGTACGGGACAGGGCGGGGAGACCCAGTACTTC TRBV20-1 TRBD1 - TRBJ2-5
CASRKDRGYEKLFF TGTGCCAGCAGGAAAGACAGGGGTTACGAAAAACTGTTTTTT TRBV28 TRBD1 many TRBJ1-4
CASSLGLNLGTQETQYF TGCGCCAGCAGCTTGGGGTTAAATCTGGGGACCCAAGAGACCCAGTACTTC TRBV5-1 - - TRBJ2-5
CASSSGPREAFF TGTGCCAGCAGCTCGGGACCGCGAGAAGCTTTCTTT TRBV7-9 - - TRBJ1-1
CATSRDFAGYTF TGTGCCACCAGCAGAGATTTCGCTGGCTACACCTTC TRBV15 - - TRBJ1-2
CASSPARDRGKGEQYF TGTGCCAGCAGTCCCGCCCGGGACAGGGGTAAGGGCGAGCAGTACTTC TRBV12-3/TRBV12-4 TRBD1 - TRBJ2-7
CASSPIGTSGGSSYEQYF TGTGCCAGCAGCCCTATCGGGACTAGCGGGGGTAGCTCCTACGAGCAGTACTTC TRBV7-7 TRBD2 few TRBJ2-7
CASSPGGGVNTEAFF TGTGCCAGCAGCCCGGGCGGAGGGGTGAACACTGAAGCTTTCTTT TRBV7-8 - many TRBJ1-1
CASSQGAVKGTEAFF TGTGCCAGCAGCCAAGGGGCAGTAAAAGGGACTGAAGCTTTCTTT TRBV3-1 - few TRBJ1-1
CASSEGTSYEQYF TGCGCCAGCAGCGAAGGGACTAGCTACGAGCAGTACTTC TRBV5-1 TRBD2 - TRBJ2-7
CASSPGTGLGNTEAFF TGTGCCAGCAGCCCCGGGACGGGCCTTGGTAACACTGAAGCTTTCTTT TRBV28 - many TRBJ1-1
CSARRGRYEQYF TGCAGCGCCCGACGGGGACGTTACGAGCAGTACTTC TRBV29-1 - - TRBJ2-7
CAWSGTRGGANVLTF TGTGCCTGGAGTGGGACACGGGGTGGGGCCAACGTCCTGACTTTC TRBV30 - many TRBJ2-6
CSVARQGGETQYF TGCAGCGTTGCGAGACAGGGAGGGGAGACCCAGTACTTC TRBV29-1 - - TRBJ2-5
CASSLTTGGELFF TGTGCCAGCAGCTTAACAACGGGCGGGGAGCTGTTTTTT TRBV7-3 - few TRBJ2-2
CASSFTGAQGSYEQYF TGTGCCAGCAGCTTCACCGGGGCCCAGGGCTCCTACGAGCAGTACTTC TRBV7-9 - - TRBJ2-7
CASSPGRTGNIQYF TGCGCCAGCAGCCCGGGCAGAACGGGAAACATTCAGTACTTC TRBV5-1 - - TRBJ2-4
CASSRLGAGLYEQYF TGTGCCAGTAGTCGGTTGGGAGCGGGACTCTACGAGCAGTACTTC TRBV19 TRBD2 - TRBJ2-7
CASRIDGQGDTEAFF TGTGCCAGCAGGATAGACGGACAGGGGGACACTGAAGCTTTCTTT TRBV2 TRBD1 many TRBJ1-1
CASRAEVFWGHLSEQYF TGTGCCAGCAGGGCGGAGGTTTTTTGGGGACATTTATCCGAGCAGTACTTC TRBV2 - many TRBJ2-7
CASSFTGGNTGELFF TGTGCCAGCAGCTTCACAGGGGGGAACACCGGGGAGCTGTTTTTT TRBV9 TRBD1 few TRBJ2-2
CASSMEGGTNYGYTF TGCGCCAGCAGCATGGAGGGGGGGACTAACTATGGCTACACCTTC TRBV5-1 - many TRBJ1-2
CASSGGVGTGYEKLFF TGCGCCAGCAGCGGGGGAGTCGGGACGGGTTATGAAAAACTGTTTTTT TRBV5-1 - - TRBJ1-4
CASSAPGGQGVVGKNIQYF TGTGCCAGCAGTGCTCCTGGAGGACAGGGGGTTGTTGGCAAAAACATTCAGTACTTC TRBV27 TRBD1 - TRBJ2-4
CASSSPTSEYEQYF TGTGCCAGCAGTTCTCCGACTAGCGAGTACGAGCAGTACTTC TRBV27 TRBD2 many TRBJ2-7
CAISEGAREKLFF TGTGCCATCAGTGAGGGGGCAAGAGAAAAACTGTTTTTT TRBV10-3 - - TRBJ1-4
CASTKGASGRETQYF TGTGCCAGTACTAAAGGGGCGAGTGGTCGGGAGACCCAGTACTTC TRBV7-9 - - TRBJ2-5
CATSDRANTGELFF TGTGCCACCTCGGACAGGGCAAACACCGGGGAGCTGTTTTTT TRBV6-1 TRBD1 - TRBJ2-2
CASQRTEHYEQYF TGCGCCAGCCAGAGGACAGAACACTACGAGCAGTACTTC TRBV5-1 - few TRBJ2-7
CASSADPGSNQPQHF TGTGCCAGCAGCGCAGATCCGGGAAGCAATCAGCCCCAGCATTTT TRBV5-4 - few TRBJ1-5
CASGSHEQYF TGTGCCAGCGGGTCCCACGAGCAGTACTTC TRBV7-8 - few TRBJ2-7
CASTEELAGFSTDTQYF TGTGCCAGCACCGAGGAGCTAGCGGGTTTTAGCACAGATACGCAGTATTTT TRBV2 TRBD2 - TRBJ2-3
CAILPGDEGHEQYF TGTGCCATACTACCGGGGGACGAAGGACACGAGCAGTACTTC TRBV7-9 - many TRBJ2-7
CASSDEARGGYGYTF TGTGCCAGCAGCGACGAAGCCAGGGGAGGCTATGGCTACACCTTC TRBV2 - - TRBJ1-2
CSASFDSRQQETQYF TGCAGTGCCTCATTCGACTCCCGACAGCAAGAGACCCAGTACTTC TRBV20-1 - many TRBJ2-5
CASRRRGLLTRSANTGELFF TGTGCCAGCAGGCGACGGGGACTCCTCACCCGAAGCGCGAACACCGGGGAGCTGTTTTTT TRBV12-3/TRBV12-4 - - TRBJ2-2
CASSSGHRTNTEAFF TGTGCCAGCAGCTCGGGACACCGTACTAACACTGAAGCTTTCTTT TRBV14 - many TRBJ1-1